This T cell receptor beta chain is from a study of prognosis after radiotherapy for stage I lung cancer. Study background: While about 7 patients had squamous cell carcinoma tumors, the tumors of eleven to twelve were adenocarcinoma. For radiotherapy, patients got SBRT split into 3 to 5 fractions, giving a biologically effective dose of at least 100 Gy.

Multiplex PCR, run in two rounds, amplified TCR beta CDR3 from genomic DNA. First-round PCR employed TRBV- and TRBJ-specific primers for each gene. PCR proceeded to a second round, and that round used universal primers. Each CDR3 protein gets one entry after TCRdb re-called the multiplex PCR reads with MiXCR. The sample yields around 30,000 distinct CDR3 sequences, around 30% seen once. General study results and limits: Patients given stereotactic body radiation therapy showed fewer unique TCR clones afterward, median 10,088 versus 6,861.

This clonotype showed up many times. The target antigen is unknown. The source was PBMCs, collected before or after stereotactic body radiation therapy (not recorded which). The TCR was taken from a donor over 45 with non-small cell lung cancer.

CDR3 DNA sequence: TGTGCCAGCAGCCCCGGGACACCGTACGAGCAGTACTTC. Translating it yields CASSPGTPYEQYF. V gene TRBV2 combines with J gene TRBJ2-7; possible D gene TRBD1, 6 bases. Trimming pared 6 bases from V and 4 bases from J, leaving 13 bases between. The germline V gene has CDR1 SNHLY and CDR2 FYNNEI. The CDR3 is 13 residues long.